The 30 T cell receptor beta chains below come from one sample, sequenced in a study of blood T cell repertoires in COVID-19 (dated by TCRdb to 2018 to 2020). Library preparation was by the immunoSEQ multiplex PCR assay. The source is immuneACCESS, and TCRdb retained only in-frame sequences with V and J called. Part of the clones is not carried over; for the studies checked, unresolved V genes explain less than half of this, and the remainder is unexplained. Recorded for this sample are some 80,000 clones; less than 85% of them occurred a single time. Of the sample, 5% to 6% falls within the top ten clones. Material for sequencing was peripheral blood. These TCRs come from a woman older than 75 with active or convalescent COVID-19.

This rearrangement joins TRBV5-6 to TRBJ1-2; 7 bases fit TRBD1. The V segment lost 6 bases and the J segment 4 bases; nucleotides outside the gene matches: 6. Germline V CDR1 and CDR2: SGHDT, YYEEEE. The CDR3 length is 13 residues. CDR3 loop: CASTWTGLYGYTF. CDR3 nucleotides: TGTGCCAGCACCTGGACAGGACTCTATGGCTACACCTTC.

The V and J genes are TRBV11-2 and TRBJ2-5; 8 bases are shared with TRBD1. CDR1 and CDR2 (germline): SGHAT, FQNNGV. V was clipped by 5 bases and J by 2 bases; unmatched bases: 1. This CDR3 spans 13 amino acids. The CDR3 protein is CASSRDRQETQYF. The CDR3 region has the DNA TGTGCCAGCAGCCGGGACAGGCAAGAGACCCAGTACTTC.

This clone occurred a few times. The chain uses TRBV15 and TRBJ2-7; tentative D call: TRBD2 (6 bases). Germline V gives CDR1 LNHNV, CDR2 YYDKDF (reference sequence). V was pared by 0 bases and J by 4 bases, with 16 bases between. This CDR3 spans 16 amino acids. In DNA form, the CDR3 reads TGTGCCACCAGCAGAGACCGACTAGTAATGGGATACGAGCAGTACTTC. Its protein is CATSRDRLVMGYEQYF.

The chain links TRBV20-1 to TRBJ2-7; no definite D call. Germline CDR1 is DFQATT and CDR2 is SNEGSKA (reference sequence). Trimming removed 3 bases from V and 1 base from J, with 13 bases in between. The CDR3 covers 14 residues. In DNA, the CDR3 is TGCAGTGCTAGTACACAGCAGATTTCCTACGAGCAGTACTTC. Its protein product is CSASTQQISYEQYF.

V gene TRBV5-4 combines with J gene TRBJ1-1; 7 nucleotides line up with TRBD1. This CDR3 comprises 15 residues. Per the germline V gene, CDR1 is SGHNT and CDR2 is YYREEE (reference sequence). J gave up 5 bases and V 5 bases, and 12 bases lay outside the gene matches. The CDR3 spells CASSYDRALRTEAFF. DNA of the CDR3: TGTGCCAGCAGTTATGACAGGGCTTTGAGGACTGAAGCTTTCTTT.

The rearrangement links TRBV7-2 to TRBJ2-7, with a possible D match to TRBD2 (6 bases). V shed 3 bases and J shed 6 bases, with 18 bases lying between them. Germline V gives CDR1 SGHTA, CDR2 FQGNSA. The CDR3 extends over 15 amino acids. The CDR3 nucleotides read TGTGCCAGCAGCTTCTTTTCGGGAGCGCGTGGCGAGCAGTACTTC. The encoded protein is CASSFFSGARGEQYF.

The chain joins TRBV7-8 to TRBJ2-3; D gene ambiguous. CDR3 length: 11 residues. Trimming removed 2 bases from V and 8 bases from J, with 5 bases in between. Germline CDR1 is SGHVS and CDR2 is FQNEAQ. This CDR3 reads CASSLIGTQYF. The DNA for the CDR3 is TGTGCCAGCAGCTTAATCGGTACGCAGTATTTT.

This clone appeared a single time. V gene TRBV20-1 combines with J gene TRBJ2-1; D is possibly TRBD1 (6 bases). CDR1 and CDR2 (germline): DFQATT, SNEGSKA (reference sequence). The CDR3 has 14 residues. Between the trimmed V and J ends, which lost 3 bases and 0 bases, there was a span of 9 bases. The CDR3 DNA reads TGCAGTGCTAGTCAGGGGAGCTCCTACAATGAGCAGTTCTTC. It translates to CSASQGSSYNEQFF.

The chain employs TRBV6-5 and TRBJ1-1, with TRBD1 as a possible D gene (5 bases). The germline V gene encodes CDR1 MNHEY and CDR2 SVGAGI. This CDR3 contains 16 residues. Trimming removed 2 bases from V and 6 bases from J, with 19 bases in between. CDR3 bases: TGTGCCAGCAGTTACGGAGGGGTTCGTAGGAGAGCTGAAGCTTTCTTT. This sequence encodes CASSYGGVRRRAEAFF.

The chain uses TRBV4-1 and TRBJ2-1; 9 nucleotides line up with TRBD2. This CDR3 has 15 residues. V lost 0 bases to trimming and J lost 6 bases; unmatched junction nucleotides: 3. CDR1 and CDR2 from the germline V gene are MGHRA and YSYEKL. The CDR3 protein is CASSQDSGSGNEQFF. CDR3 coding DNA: TGCGCCAGCAGCCAAGATAGCGGGAGTGGCAATGAGCAGTTCTTC.

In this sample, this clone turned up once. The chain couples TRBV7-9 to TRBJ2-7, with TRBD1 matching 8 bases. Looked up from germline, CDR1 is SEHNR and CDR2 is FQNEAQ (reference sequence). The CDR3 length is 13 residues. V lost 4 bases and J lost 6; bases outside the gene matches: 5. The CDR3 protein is CASSSTGGREQYF. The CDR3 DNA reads TGTGCCAGCAGCTCTACAGGGGGTCGCGAGCAGTACTTC.

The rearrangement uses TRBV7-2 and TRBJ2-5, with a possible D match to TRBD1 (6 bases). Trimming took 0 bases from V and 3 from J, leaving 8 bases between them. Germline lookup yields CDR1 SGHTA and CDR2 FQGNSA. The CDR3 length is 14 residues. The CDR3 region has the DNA TGTGCCAGCAGCTTAGCTGGGGGCAAAGAGACCCAGTACTTC. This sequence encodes CASSLAGGKETQYF.

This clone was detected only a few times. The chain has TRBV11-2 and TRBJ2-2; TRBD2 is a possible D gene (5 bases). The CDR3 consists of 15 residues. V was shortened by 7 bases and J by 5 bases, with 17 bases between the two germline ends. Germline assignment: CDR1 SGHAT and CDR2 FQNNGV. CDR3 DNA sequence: TGTGCCAGCACCTCGTGGCTAGCCCAGACCGGGGAGCTGTTTTTT. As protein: CASTSWLAQTGELFF.

The CDR3 sequence is CASSLLGTSGRVTGELFF. The CDR3 DNA sequence: TGCGCCAGCAGCTTGCTGGGGACTAGCGGGAGGGTCACCGGGGAGCTGTTTTTT. The chain uses TRBV5-1 and TRBJ2-2, with TRBD2 matching over 16 bases. In germline, CDR1 is SGHRS, CDR2 YFSETQ. This CDR3 contains 18 residues. V dropped 1 base and J dropped 4; count of bases not matched to a gene: 4.

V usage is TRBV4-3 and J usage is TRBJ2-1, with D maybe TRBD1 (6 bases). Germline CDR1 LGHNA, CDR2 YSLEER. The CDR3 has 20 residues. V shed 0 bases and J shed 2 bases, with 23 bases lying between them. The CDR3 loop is CASSQEWGRGPEDPYNEQFF. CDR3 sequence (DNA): TGCGCCAGCAGCCAAGAATGGGGCAGGGGCCCTGAGGATCCCTACAATGAGCAGTTCTTC.

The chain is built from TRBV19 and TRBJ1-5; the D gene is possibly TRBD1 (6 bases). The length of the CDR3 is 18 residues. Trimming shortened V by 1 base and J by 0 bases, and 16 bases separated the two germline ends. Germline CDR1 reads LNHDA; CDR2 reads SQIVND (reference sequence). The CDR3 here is CASSIAIVRGYSNQPQHF. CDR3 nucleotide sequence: TGTGCCAGTAGTATAGCCATCGTCAGGGGATATAGCAATCAGCCCCAGCATTTT. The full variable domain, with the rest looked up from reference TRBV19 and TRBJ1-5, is DGGITQSPKYLFRKEGQNVTLSCEQNLNHDAMYWYRQDPGQGLRLIYYSQIVNDFQKGDIAEGYSVSREKKESFPLTVTSAQKNPTAFYLCASSIAIVRGYSNQPQHFGDGTRLSIL.

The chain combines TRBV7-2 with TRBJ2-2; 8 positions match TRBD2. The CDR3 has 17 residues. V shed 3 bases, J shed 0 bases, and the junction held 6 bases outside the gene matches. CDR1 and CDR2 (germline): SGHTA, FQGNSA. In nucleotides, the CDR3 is TGTGCCAGCAGCTTGGGGCGGGGGGCCTCGAACACCGGGGAGCTGTTTTTT. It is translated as CASSLGRGASNTGELFF.

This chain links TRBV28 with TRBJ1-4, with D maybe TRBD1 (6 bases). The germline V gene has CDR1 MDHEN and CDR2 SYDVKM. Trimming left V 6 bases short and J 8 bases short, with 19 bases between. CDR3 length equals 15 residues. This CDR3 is CASRLLQGASEKLFF. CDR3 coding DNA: TGTGCCAGCAGACTCCTACAGGGTGCTTCGGAAAAACTGTTTTTT.

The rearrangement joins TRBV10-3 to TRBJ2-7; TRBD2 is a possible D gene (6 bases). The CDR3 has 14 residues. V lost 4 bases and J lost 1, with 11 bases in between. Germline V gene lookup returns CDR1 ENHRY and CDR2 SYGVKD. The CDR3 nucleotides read TGTGCCATCAGTGGGGTTGGGGGGTCCTACGAGCAGTACTTC. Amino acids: CAISGVGGSYEQYF.

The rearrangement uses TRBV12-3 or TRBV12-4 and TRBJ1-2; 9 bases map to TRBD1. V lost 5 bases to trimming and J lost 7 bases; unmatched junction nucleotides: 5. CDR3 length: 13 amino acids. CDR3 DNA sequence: TGTGCCAGCAGTCGCGGGACAGGGTTTGGCTACACCTTC. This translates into CASSRGTGFGYTF.

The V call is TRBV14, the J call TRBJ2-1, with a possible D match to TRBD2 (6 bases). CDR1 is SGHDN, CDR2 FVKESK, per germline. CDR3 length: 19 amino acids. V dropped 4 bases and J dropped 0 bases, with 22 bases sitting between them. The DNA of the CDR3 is TGTGCCAGCAGCCCGTCCTATTTGCTAGCGTTTAGCTCCTACAATGAGCAGTTCTTC. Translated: CASSPSYLLAFSSYNEQFF.

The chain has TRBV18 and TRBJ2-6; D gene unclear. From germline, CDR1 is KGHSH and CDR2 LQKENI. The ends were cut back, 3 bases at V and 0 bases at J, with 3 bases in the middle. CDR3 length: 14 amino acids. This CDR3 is CASSPSSGANVLTF. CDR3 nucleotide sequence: TGTGCCAGCTCACCCAGCTCTGGGGCCAACGTCCTGACTTTC.

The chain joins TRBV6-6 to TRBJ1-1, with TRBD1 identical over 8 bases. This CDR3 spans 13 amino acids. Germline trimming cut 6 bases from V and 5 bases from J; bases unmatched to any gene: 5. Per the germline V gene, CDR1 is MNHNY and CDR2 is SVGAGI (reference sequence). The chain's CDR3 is CASRDREVTEAFF. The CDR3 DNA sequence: TGTGCCAGCAGGGACAGGGAGGTAACTGAAGCTTTCTTT.

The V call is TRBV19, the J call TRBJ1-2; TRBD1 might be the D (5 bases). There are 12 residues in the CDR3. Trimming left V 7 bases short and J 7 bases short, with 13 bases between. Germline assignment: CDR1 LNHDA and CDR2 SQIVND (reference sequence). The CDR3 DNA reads TGTGCCAGTACCTCATGGGGGGTTGGCTACACCTTC. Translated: CASTSWGVGYTF.

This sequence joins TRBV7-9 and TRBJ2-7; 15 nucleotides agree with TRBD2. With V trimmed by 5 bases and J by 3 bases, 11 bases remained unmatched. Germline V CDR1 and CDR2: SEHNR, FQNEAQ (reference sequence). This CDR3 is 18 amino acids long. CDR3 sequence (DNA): TGTGCCAGCAGCCCAAGGACTAGCGGGAGGGCTTCTTTCTACGAGCAGTACTTC. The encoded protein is CASSPRTSGRASFYEQYF.

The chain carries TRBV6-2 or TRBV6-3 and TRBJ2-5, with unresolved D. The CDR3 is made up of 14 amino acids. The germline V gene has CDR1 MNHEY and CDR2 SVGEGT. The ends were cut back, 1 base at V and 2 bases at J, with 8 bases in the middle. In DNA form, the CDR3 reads TGTGCCAGCAGTTACTTCGGCAGGCAAGAGACCCAGTACTTC. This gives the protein CASSYFGRQETQYF.

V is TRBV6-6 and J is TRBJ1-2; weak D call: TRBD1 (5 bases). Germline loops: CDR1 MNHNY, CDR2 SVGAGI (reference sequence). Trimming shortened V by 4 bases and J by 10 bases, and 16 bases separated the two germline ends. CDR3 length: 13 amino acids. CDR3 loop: CASSSGRTGLYTF. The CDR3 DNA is TGTGCCAGCAGTTCAGGGAGGACCGGTCTCTACACCTTC.

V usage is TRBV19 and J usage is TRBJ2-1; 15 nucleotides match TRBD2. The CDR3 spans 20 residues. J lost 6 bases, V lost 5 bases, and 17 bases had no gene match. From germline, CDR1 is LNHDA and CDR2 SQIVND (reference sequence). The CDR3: CASSQGAIGLAGGRRNEQFF. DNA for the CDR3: TGTGCCAGTAGTCAGGGGGCGATTGGACTAGCGGGAGGGCGACGCAATGAGCAGTTCTTC.

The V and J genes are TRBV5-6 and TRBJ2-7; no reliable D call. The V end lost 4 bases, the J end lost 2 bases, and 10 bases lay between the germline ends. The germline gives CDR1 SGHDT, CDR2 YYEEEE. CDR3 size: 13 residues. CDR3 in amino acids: CASSPGTAYEQYF. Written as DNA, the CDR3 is TGTGCCAGCAGCCCCGGTACGGCCTACGAGCAGTACTTC.

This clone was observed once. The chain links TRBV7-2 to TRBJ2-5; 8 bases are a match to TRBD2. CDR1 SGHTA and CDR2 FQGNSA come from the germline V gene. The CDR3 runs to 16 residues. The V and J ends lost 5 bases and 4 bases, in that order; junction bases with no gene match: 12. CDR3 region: CASSTNQREFGETQYF. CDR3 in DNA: TGTGCCAGCAGCACCAACCAGCGGGAGTTTGGAGAGACCCAGTACTTC.